This passage covers 8 T cell receptor beta chains from one sample sequenced in a study of blood T cells in healthy people across ages (dated by TCRdb to about 2015). Library preparation used 5' RACE. Data came from an Illumina HiSeq 2500. A second PCR of roughly 6 to 11 cycles was run with a J-beta primer mix and a sample-barcoded 5' primer. In TCRdb, the public reads were trimmed at Q25 with fastp and aligned with MiXCR, with productive beta chains retained. One record per CDR3 amino acid sequence lists the most common genes and DNA. Recorded for this sample are 660,000 or so distinct CDR3 sequences; roughly three fifths of them occurred a single time. Clones ranked in the top ten supply around 37% of the sample. The specimen sequenced was blood. Source of these receptors: a man aged 60-69 years in good health.

This clonotype was recorded at least ten times. The chain combines TRBV20-1 with TRBJ2-3; D remains unclear. This CDR3 comprises 15 residues. Germline loops: CDR1 DFQATT, CDR2 SNEGSKA (reference sequence). The V and J ends lost 6 bases and 2 bases respectively, with 18 bases between them. CDR3 protein: CSATPAVGVTDTQYF. The CDR3 nucleotides read TGCAGTGCCACCCCCGCAGTTGGGGTCACAGATACGCAGTATTTT.

The rearrangement links TRBV20-1 to TRBJ2-1, with 7 nucleotides matching TRBD1. Germline assignment: CDR1 DFQATT and CDR2 SNEGSKA (reference sequence). The V gene end was trimmed by 6 bases and the J gene end by 2 bases; junction bases not matched to a gene: 7. The CDR3 is made up of 14 amino acids. The CDR3 here is CSAPDRDPYNEQFF. The CDR3 DNA sequence: TGCAGTGCACCAGACAGGGACCCCTACAATGAGCAGTTCTTC.

V and J are TRBV4-1 and TRBJ2-6, with TRBD1 matching 7 bases. The CDR3 spans 18 residues. Germline V gene data show CDR1 as MGHRA and CDR2 as YSYEKL. The V segment lost 1 base and the J segment 4 bases; nucleotides outside the gene matches: 10. The CDR3: CASSQAPGQLRGANVLTF. In DNA, the CDR3 is TGCGCCAGCAGCCAAGCGCCGGGACAGCTAAGGGGGGCCAACGTCCTGACTTTC.

This chain joins TRBV7-9 and TRBJ2-2; D is perhaps TRBD2 (5 bases). The V and J ends lost 0 bases and 6 bases respectively, with 11 bases between them. Germline CDR1 SEHNR, CDR2 FQNEAQ (reference sequence). The CDR3 runs to 15 residues. CDR3 amino acids: CASSLAPQRAGELFF. DNA of the CDR3: TGTGCCAGCAGCTTAGCCCCCCAGAGGGCCGGGGAGCTGTTTTTT.

This clonotype was observed a handful of times. V gene TRBV6-6 combines with J gene TRBJ2-7, with D perhaps matching TRBD1 (5 bases). Matching the DNA end better, TRBJ2-5 makes the J call doubtful. CDR3 length: 15 residues. Per germline, CDR1 MNHNY and CDR2 SVGAGI (reference sequence). Written as DNA, the CDR3 is TGTGCCAGCAGTTACGGGGTCAGGTGGGGCGAGACCCAGTACTTC. It encodes CASSYGVRWGETQYF.

This clonotype has at least ten counts. V usage is TRBV5-1 and J usage is TRBJ2-1; possibly TRBD1 or TRBD2 for D (6 bases each). The CDR3 runs to 15 residues. The germline gives CDR1 SGHRS, CDR2 YFSETQ. The V end was cut by 1 base, the J end by 9 bases, with 17 bases between. DNA for the CDR3: TGCGCCAGCAGCTTGCGGCTGGGGGGCCGTGGTGAGCAGTTCTTC. Translating gives CASSLRLGGRGEQFF.

The chain combines TRBV5-1 with TRBJ1-2; TRBD1 agrees at 8 bases. Germline CDR1 and CDR2: SGHRS and YFSETQ. Trimming removed 4 bases from V and 5 bases from J; junction bases left unmatched: 10. This CDR3 is built from 15 residues. The CDR3 loop is CASSVDREMHYGYTF. CDR3 in DNA: TGCGCCAGCAGCGTGGACAGGGAAATGCATTATGGCTACACCTTC.

This clonotype was counted between two and nine times. The rearrangement uses TRBV12-3 or TRBV12-4 and TRBJ1-2; TRBD1 aligns across 7 bases. The CDR3 is 13 amino acids. V lost 2 bases and J lost 6; bases outside the gene matches: 3. In DNA, the CDR3 is TGTGCCAGCAGTTTACTCGGACAGGATGGCTACACCTTC. Translation: CASSLLGQDGYTF.